A selection of T cell receptor beta chains follows, all from one sample in a study of cytomegalovirus exposure and HLA in healthy donors. Using immunoSEQ multiplex PCR, the repertoire was profiled, and TCRdb retains in-frame clones only, with some absent. The sample includes 100,000 to 150,000 clones, roughly three quarters of them seen just once. Sequences were obtained from PBMCs. These receptors were collected from a woman under 30 in good health and CMV-seronegative. CDR3s include the opening cysteine and the closing phenylalanine or tryptophan. D genes are given only for firm matches. The size field is filled for only some rows; it gives once, few, many or a size class.

j_call	v_call	d_call	clone_size	cdr3_nt	cdr3_aa
TRBJ2-7	TRBV5-5	TRBD1	few	TGTGCCAGCAGCTTGCGCAGGGGGATATCCTACGAGCAGTACTTC	CASSLRRGISYEQYF
TRBJ1-5	TRBV6-5	-	-	TGTGCCAGCAGTTCCCTGAATCAGCCCCAGCATTTT	CASSSLNQPQHF
TRBJ1-2	TRBV6-5	-	-	TGTGCCAGCAGTTACGAGCGGTCTCAAGATGGCTACACCTTC	CASSYERSQDGYTF
TRBJ1-1	TRBV27	-	-	TGTGCCAGCAGTTCCGGGTCAAACACTGAAGCTTTCTTT	CASSSGSNTEAFF
TRBJ2-1	TRBV5-6	TRBD1	-	TGTGCCAGCAGCCTTCAGGCCGGGACAGGGGGTTTTGGGGAGCAGTTCTTC	CASSLQAGTGGFGEQFF
TRBJ2-7	TRBV5-1	-	-	TGCGCCAGCAGCCCGTTCGAGGCACTCTACGAGCAGTACTTC	CASSPFEALYEQYF
TRBJ2-3	TRBV11-2	TRBD2	-	TGTGCCAGCAGCTTGATAGCGGGGCCCCCAGATACGCAGTATTTT	CASSLIAGPPDTQYF
TRBJ1-2	TRBV6-5	-	-	TGTGCCAGCACCACAAAGGGGGAGGGAGGCTATGGCTACACCTTC	CASTTKGEGGYGYTF
TRBJ1-1	TRBV10-2	-	-	TGCGCCAGCACTAGAGGGGGGAACACTGAAGCTTTCTTT	CASTRGGNTEAFF
TRBJ2-7	TRBV5-6	-	-	TGTGCCAGCAGCTTGTCCCAGCGGTCGGCTGCGCAGTACTTC	CASSLSQRSAAQYF
TRBJ2-7	TRBV4-1	TRBD1	-	TGCGCCAGCAGTCGGTTTACAGGGGGCGCGGGGGAGCAGTACTTC	CASSRFTGGAGEQYF
TRBJ2-1	TRBV10-3	-	-	TGTGCCATCAGTGGACGAGACAGCTACAATGAGCAGTTCTTC	CAISGRDSYNEQFF
TRBJ2-1	TRBV7-2	TRBD2	once	TGTGCCAGCAGAGACTGGACTAGAAACAATGAGCAGTTCTTC	CASRDWTRNNEQFF
TRBJ2-1	TRBV5-6	TRBD2	few	TGTGCCAGCAGCCCCCTTCCTAGCGGGAGTGACTATGAGCAGTTCTTC	CASSPLPSGSDYEQFF
TRBJ1-4	TRBV30	TRBD1	once	TGTGCCTGGAGGGCCACAGGGGGAGAAGAAAAACTGTTTTTT	CAWRATGGEEKLFF
TRBJ2-7	TRBV7-9	TRBD2	-	TGTGCCAGCAGCTCCGGACTAGCGAGGTCCTACGAGCAGTACTTC	CASSSGLARSYEQYF
TRBJ2-1	TRBV30	TRBD2	few	TGTGCCTGGAGTGGTAGCGGGAGGCTTAGCTCCTACAATGAGCAGTTCTTC	CAWSGSGRLSSYNEQFF
TRBJ2-3	TRBV27	TRBD2	-	TGTGCCAGTCGACTAGCGGGAGGTAACACAGATACGCAGTATTTT	CASRLAGGNTDTQYF
TRBJ2-7	TRBV10-2	TRBD1	-	TGCGCCAGCAGCCAGGACAGGTCTTCATACTACGAGCAGTACTTC	CASSQDRSSYYEQYF
TRBJ2-6	TRBV18	-	-	TGTGCCAGCTCACCCGCAGGGCCGAGCTCTGGGGCCAACGTCCTGACTTTC	CASSPAGPSSGANVLTF
TRBJ2-1	TRBV5-4	TRBD2	-	TGTGCCGGAGCCGGGACTAGCGATAATGAGCAGTTCTTC	CAGAGTSDNEQFF
TRBJ2-1	TRBV11-2	TRBD2	-	TGTGCCAGCGCCCCGGGCCGGGGAGGGACCTACAATGAGCAGTTCTTC	CASAPGRGGTYNEQFF
TRBJ2-7	TRBV2	TRBD2	-	TGTGCCAGCACTGGGACTAGCGGGAGTACCCAGCAGTACTTC	CASTGTSGSTQQYF
TRBJ2-3	TRBV29-1	TRBD2	once	TGCAGCGTTGAAGGTCTAGCGGGTCGTGGAACAAACACAGATACGCAGTATTTT	CSVEGLAGRGTNTDTQYF
TRBJ2-7	TRBV6-5	TRBD1	-	TGTGCCAGCAGTCCTGCCCCGGGGACAGTTAGCGAGCAGTACTTC	CASSPAPGTVSEQYF
TRBJ2-1	TRBV6-4	-	few	TGTGCCAGCAGTGACTCTAGCGGCTCCTACAATGAGCAGTTCTTC	CASSDSSGSYNEQFF
TRBJ1-1	TRBV28	TRBD1	-	TGTGCCAGTGTGGACAGGATGAACACTGAAGCTTTCTTT	CASVDRMNTEAFF
TRBJ1-1	TRBV18	TRBD1	-	TGTGCCAGCTCACCGGGACAGGTGAACACTGAAGCTTTCTTT	CASSPGQVNTEAFF
TRBJ2-1	TRBV7-9	TRBD1	-	TGTGCCAGCAGCTTAGCGACAGGGGACGATGAGCAGTTCTTC	CASSLATGDDEQFF
TRBJ2-3	TRBV27	-	-	TGTGCCAGCAGTTTACAGGTGGATACGCAGTATTTT	CASSLQVDTQYF
TRBJ2-2	TRBV2	-	-	TGTGCCAGCAGTTGGGGCAGGGCCGGGGAGCTGTTTTTT	CASSWGRAGELFF
TRBJ1-4	TRBV6-1	-	-	TGTGCCAGCAGTGAAGAGACAGGAGCGGCAGAAAAACTGTTTTTT	CASSEETGAAEKLFF
TRBJ2-7	TRBV14	TRBD1	-	TGTGCCAGCAGCCCCGGACAGGGGGGTGAGCAGTACTTC	CASSPGQGGEQYF
TRBJ1-5	TRBV27	TRBD1	-	TGTGCCAGCAGTTCCACAGGGGGTCACCCCCAGCATTTT	CASSSTGGHPQHF
TRBJ2-7	TRBV13	TRBD2	-	TGTGCCAGCAGCTTACGGGGGGACTACCCTGACTACGAGCAGTACTTC	CASSLRGDYPDYEQYF
TRBJ1-5	TRBV2	-	-	TGTGCCAGCAGTGAAGTTGGACTGGCGGCACAGCCCCAGCATTTT	CASSEVGLAAQPQHF
TRBJ1-5	TRBV30	-	-	TGTGCCTGGGGACACCGGGGCAATCAGCCCCAGCATTTT	CAWGHRGNQPQHF
TRBJ1-2	TRBV19	-	-	TGTGCCAGTAGCCTGGACCCTACAGGATCGGATGGCTACACCTTC	CASSLDPTGSDGYTF
TRBJ2-5	TRBV29-1	-	-	TGCAGCGTACAGACTGGCGGGGAGACCCAGTACTTC	CSVQTGGETQYF
TRBJ2-5	TRBV4-1	-	once	TGCGCCAGCAGCCAACTGTTAGAAGAGACCCAGTACTTC	CASSQLLEETQYF
TRBJ1-5	TRBV4-2	TRBD1	-	TGTGCCAGCAGCCAAGGAGCCCAGGGGGCGGGGAATCAGCCCCAGCATTTT	CASSQGAQGAGNQPQHF
TRBJ1-1	TRBV11-2	-	many	TGTGCCAGCAGCTTTGAGGGGGTGGGCACTGAAGCTTTCTTT	CASSFEGVGTEAFF
TRBJ1-5	TRBV6-1	-	-	TGTGCCAGCAGTGAATTATTGTCCCAGCCCCAGCATTTT	CASSELLSQPQHF
TRBJ2-1	TRBV6-1	-	-	TGTGCCAGCAGCCGGGGTGAGCAGTTCTTC	CASSRGEQFF
TRBJ2-7	TRBV21-1	-	once	TGTGCCAGCAGCAAAGAACAGGGTTTCAACGAGCAGTACTTC	CASSKEQGFNEQYF
TRBJ2-7	TRBV20-1	TRBD2	-	TGCAGTGCCTACCGGGAGGACGAGCAGTACTTC	CSAYREDEQYF
TRBJ1-2	TRBV2	TRBD1	-	TGTGCCAGCAGTGAAGGGACAGGGGGAAGTGGCTACACCTTC	CASSEGTGGSGYTF
TRBJ2-2	TRBV7-9	TRBD1	-	TGTGCCAGCAGCTTAGCGACAGGGAGCCGGGAGCTGTTTTTT	CASSLATGSRELFF
TRBJ2-7	TRBV12-5	TRBD2	-	TGTGCTAGTGGTTTATCGGGAGGCTACGAGCAGTACTTC	CASGLSGGYEQYF
TRBJ1-5	TRBV7-9	TRBD1	-	TGTGCCAGCAGCTTATCCATGACAGGGGGGCATCAGCCCCAGCATTTT	CASSLSMTGGHQPQHF
TRBJ2-2	TRBV25-1	-	-	TGTGCCAGCAGTGGGAAACAGGGTTTCACCGGGGAGCTGTTTTTT	CASSGKQGFTGELFF
TRBJ2-5	TRBV6-5	-	once	TGTGCCAGCAGTAACCTAGCGGAGGGGGGGGAGACCCAGTACTTC	CASSNLAEGGETQYF
TRBJ1-1	TRBV30	-	-	TGTGCCTGGGGTGCAGGGGAAACTGAAGCTTTCTTT	CAWGAGETEAFF
TRBJ2-1	TRBV6-6	-	-	TGTGCCAGCAGTTACACGGGGTTCAATGAGCAGTTCTTC	CASSYTGFNEQFF
TRBJ2-7	TRBV7-2	TRBD2	-	TGTGCCAGCAGTCTAAAGGATGGCGGGAGGAACTACGAGCAGTACTTC	CASSLKDGGRNYEQYF
TRBJ2-7	TRBV6-5	-	-	TGTGCCAGCAGTTACTATAGAAACTACGAGCAGTACTTC	CASSYYRNYEQYF
TRBJ1-3	TRBV18	TRBD1	-	TGTGCCAGCTCACCAAGGGACAGGGCTGGAAACACCATATATTTT	CASSPRDRAGNTIYF